The clone carrying this T cell receptor (beta chain) was found once. The entry originates in a study of blood T cell repertoires in COVID-19. Study details: Researchers got acute and convalescent COVID-19 samples from the United States, Italy and Spain. The cDNA or gDNA used as material had been derived from T cells, B-cell-depleted T cells, or PBMCs.

With 4 bases clipped from V and 2 bases from J, the junction kept 7 bases outside the gene matches. The CDR3 sequence is 15 residues long. Per the germline V gene, CDR1 is LNHDA and CDR2 is SQIVND (reference sequence). In the original processing: Reference gene primer amplification in the assay estimated nucleated cell counts. Assay: immunoSEQ multiplex PCR; the TCRdb copy retains only in-frame clones and omits some. The DNA was the basis for D and trimming; V, J and clone size are from that table. The sample has approximately 250,000 clones; approximately 86% are singletons. The V gene is TRBV19, the J gene TRBJ2-5; the match to TRBD1 covers 7 bases. The sequencing sample was made of peripheral blood. The TCR comes from an older woman who had recovered from COVID-19. The CDR3 DNA reads TGTGCCAGTAGTAAGGGGACAGCCCATCAAGAGACCCAGTACTTC. This gives the protein CASSKGTAHQETQYF.